A single sample gave rise to the 19 T cell receptor beta chains below, sequenced in a study of T cells in Graves' hyperthyroidism and ophthalmopathy. Amplified TCR beta CDR3 regions derived from RNA transcripts. The study used the HTBI primer set for a first-round RT-PCR of the TCR CDR3. One entry per CDR3 protein, called by TCRdb with MiXCR from the multiplex PCR reads. Altogether 350,000 or so distinct CDR3 sequences are present, around 18% being singletons, with the ten largest covering around 15%. The specimen was blood. The receptors were sampled from a woman aged 40 to 50 with Graves' ophthalmopathy.

This clonotype came up many times. V usage is TRBV19 and J usage is TRBJ2-4, with 14 bases that match TRBD2. The CDR3 length is 21 residues. CDR1 is LNHDA and CDR2 is SQIVND in the germline V gene (reference sequence). J gave up 0 bases and V 5 bases, and 15 bases lay outside the gene matches. CDR3 sequence: CASSFDIGTSGSGAAKNIQYF. The CDR3 DNA sequence: TGTGCCAGTAGTTTCGATATCGGGACTAGCGGGAGTGGCGCAGCCAAAAACATTCAGTACTTC.

Ten or more counts support this clonotype. The CDR3 sequence: CATATVGYNSPLHF. In DNA form, the CDR3 reads TGTGCCACGGCAACGGTCGGGTATAATTCACCCCTCCACTTT. This chain connects TRBV27 to TRBJ1-6; no clear D. The CDR3 extends over 14 amino acids. V dropped 10 bases and J dropped 4 bases, with 14 bases sitting between them. Germline V CDR1 and CDR2: MNHEY, SMNVEV (reference sequence).

The chain couples TRBV6-1 to TRBJ1-3; D is unresolved. The CDR3 is 14 amino acids. Per the germline V gene, CDR1 is MNHNS and CDR2 is SASEGT. Between the trimmed V and J ends, which lost 2 bases and 4 bases, there was a span of 9 bases. The CDR3 DNA reads TGTGCCAGCAGTGAACCCCGCTCCGGAAACACCATATATTTT. Translated, it gives CASSEPRSGNTIYF.

The rearrangement uses TRBV6-2 or TRBV6-3 and TRBJ2-2, with 9 bases that match TRBD1. Trimming took 3 bases from V and 3 from J; bases not matched to a gene: 11. Germline V lookup: CDR1 MNHEY, CDR2 SVGEGT. CDR3 length: 18 residues. In DNA form, the CDR3 reads TGTGCCAGCAGTTATCCCCGGACAGGGGTTCGGGACACCGGGGAGCTGTTTTTT. Its translation: CASSYPRTGVRDTGELFF.

This clonotype was seen repeatedly, ten times or more. The gene calls are TRBV2 and TRBJ2-5, with unresolved D. This CDR3 spans 12 amino acids. Trimming stripped 6 bases from V and 2 bases from J, with 7 bases between. The germline gives CDR1 SNHLY, CDR2 FYNNEI. CDR3 nucleotide sequence: TGTGCCAGCAGGGGTCTTCAAGAGACCCAGTACTTC. Encoded protein: CASRGLQETQYF. Full variable domain (rest looked up from reference TRBV2 and TRBJ2-5): EPEVTQTPSHQVTQMGQEVILRCVPISNHLYFYWYRQILGQKVEFLVSFYNNEISEKSEIFDDQFSVERPDGSNFTLKIRSTKLEDSAMYFCASRGLQETQYFGPGTRLLVL.

This clonotype was recorded at least ten times. The chain has TRBV27 and TRBJ1-5, with D unresolved. Germline CDR1 reads MNHEY; CDR2 reads SMNVEV (reference sequence). Trimming took 7 bases from V and 1 from J, leaving 5 bases between them. The CDR3 length is 12 residues. CDR3 DNA: TGTGCCAGCAAAGGGAGCAATCAGCCCCAGCATTTT. Its protein is CASKGSNQPQHF.

This clonotype was found many times. The chain uses TRBV5-5 and TRBJ1-1; no reliable D call. Germline V gene sequence: CDR1 SGHKS, CDR2 YYEKEE (reference sequence). V was cut by 6 bases and J by 7 bases, with 10 bases left in between. This CDR3 comprises 11 residues. The CDR3 DNA sequence: TGTGCCAGCACCCTAGCCTATGAAGCTTTCTTT. It codes for CASTLAYEAFF.

This clonotype was seen ten or more times. This chain joins TRBV6-6 and TRBJ1-1, with D possibly matching TRBD1 (6 bases). Trimming removed 7 bases from V and 8 bases from J, with 17 bases in between. The CDR3 runs to 13 residues. Per germline, CDR1 MNHNY and CDR2 SVGAGI (reference sequence). CDR3 DNA sequence: TGTGCCAGCATTCCCCCCCAGGGGAAAGAAGCTTTCTTT. Its protein is CASIPPQGKEAFF.

This clonotype was seen repeatedly, ten times or more. J is TRBJ1-1 and V is TRBV7-9, with unresolved D. The CDR3 has 15 residues. Germline V gives CDR1 SEHNR, CDR2 FQNEAQ (reference sequence). V lost 2 bases and J lost 0, with 10 bases in between. In DNA form, the CDR3 reads TGTGCCAGCAGCTTAATCCGACTAATGAACACTGAAGCTTTCTTT. It is translated as CASSLIRLMNTEAFF.

This clonotype was found many times. The rearrangement links TRBV12-3 or TRBV12-4 to TRBJ2-3, with D perhaps matching TRBD2 (5 bases). The CDR3 contains 14 residues. V was pared by 1 base and J by 2 bases, with 7 bases between. The CDR3 is CASSLGGFTDTQYF. The CDR3 DNA reads as TGTGCCAGCAGTTTAGGCGGGTTCACAGATACGCAGTATTTT.

This clonotype was detected ten times or more. This chain joins TRBV28 and TRBJ1-3; D gene ambiguous. The CDR3 length is 14 residues. The ends were cut back, 5 bases at V and 3 bases at J, with 11 bases in the middle. Germline loops: CDR1 MDHEN, CDR2 SYDVKM. The DNA of the CDR3 is TGTGCCAGCAGTGAATACAGAGGTGGAAACACCATATATTTT. It codes for CASSEYRGGNTIYF.

This clonotype appeared many times. V gene TRBV5-1 combines with J gene TRBJ2-7, with 7 bases lining up with TRBD2. Trimming at V came to 4 bases and at J to 2 bases, leaving 12 bases not matched to a gene. The CDR3 has 16 residues. CDR1 is SGHRS, CDR2 YFSETQ, per germline. The CDR3 is CASSPLGSGVPYEQYF. The CDR3 DNA sequence: TGCGCCAGCAGCCCCCTCGGGAGCGGGGTCCCCTACGAGCAGTACTTC.

The chain is built from TRBV11-2 and TRBJ2-3; TRBD2 aligns across 7 bases. The CDR3 loop spans 16 amino acids. Germline values: CDR1 SGHAT, CDR2 FQNNGV. After removal of 5 bases from V and 6 bases from J, the junction contained 14 bases not matched to a gene. CDR3 region: CASSIKIGTKRDTQYF. CDR3 in DNA: TGTGCCAGCAGCATTAAGATTGGGACTAAGAGGGATACGCAGTATTTT.

The gene calls are TRBV28 and TRBJ2-2; 10 nucleotides agree with TRBD2. Germline trimming cut 7 bases from V and 7 bases from J; bases unmatched to any gene: 3. Germline assignment: CDR1 MDHEN and CDR2 SYDVKM. The CDR3 has 13 residues. CDR3 sequence (DNA): TGTGCCAGCAATCTAGCGGGAGACGGGGAGCTGTTTTTT. It codes for CASNLAGDGELFF.

The rearrangement uses TRBV30 and TRBJ1-2, with a possible D match to TRBD1 (5 bases). This CDR3 spans 13 amino acids. From germline, CDR1 is GTSNPN and CDR2 SVGIG (reference sequence). V was pared by 2 bases and J by 7 bases, with 14 bases between. CDR3 sequence: CAWSLRQFSGYTF. For the CDR3, the DNA is TGTGCCTGGAGTTTAAGACAGTTTTCTGGCTACACCTTC.

This clonotype has just a few counts. This chain connects TRBV5-1 to TRBJ2-2; D is ambiguous. V gave up 0 bases and J gave up 2 bases, with 8 bases separating them. The CDR3 is made up of 15 amino acids. From germline, CDR1 is SGHRS and CDR2 YFSETQ. CDR3 sequence: CASSLDGPNTGELFF. The CDR3 nucleotides are TGCGCCAGCAGCTTGGATGGACCAAACACCGGGGAGCTGTTTTTT.

This clonotype was found many times. The chain recombines TRBV7-2 with TRBJ2-7; the D is unclear. The CDR3 covers 16 residues. Germline lookup yields CDR1 SGHTA and CDR2 FQGNSA. V was clipped by 0 bases and J by 2 bases, with 14 bases between them. For the CDR3, the DNA is TGTGCCAGCAGCTTAGCGATGTCACCCGGCCCCTACGAGCAGTACTTC. This translates into CASSLAMSPGPYEQYF.

This clonotype was detected ten times or more. The genes are TRBV5-1 and TRBJ1-2; TRBD1 might be the D (5 bases). The CDR3 consists of 12 residues. Per the germline V gene, CDR1 is SGHRS and CDR2 is YFSETQ. Trimming shortened V by 4 bases and J by 8 bases, and 12 bases separated the two germline ends. The CDR3 nucleotides are TGCGCCAGCAGCCCGGGGGACCGCGGCTACACCTTC. Protein product: CASSPGDRGYTF.

This clonotype was found many times. The rearrangement links TRBV6-2 or TRBV6-3 to TRBJ1-2; D is perhaps TRBD1 (5 bases). Germline V gives CDR1 MNHEY, CDR2 SVGEGT. The germline V and J ends were trimmed by 2 bases and 4 bases, with 8 bases remaining between them. The CDR3 is made up of 13 amino acids. The CDR3 DNA follows: TGTGCCAGCAGTTACGACAGCGGCTATGGCTACACCTTC. Translated: CASSYDSGYGYTF.